A single sample gave rise to the 25 T cell receptor beta chains below, sequenced in a study of control samples from healthy donors and cancer patients. Repertoires were generated with immunoSEQ multiplex PCR, while TCRdb's copy carries only in-frame clones and drops some. Of approximately 30,000 clones listed, approximately 94% are singletons. The sample was blood. The receptors were gathered from a man between 60 and 75 years old in good health.

With regard to this clone: Distinct nucleotide sequences in the sample also encode this CDR3. The chain couples TRBV27 to TRBJ1-6; no clear D. Germline V lookup: CDR1 MNHEY, CDR2 SMNVEV (reference sequence). Trimming stripped 6 bases from V and 3 bases from J, with 6 bases between. CDR3 length: 13 residues. The CDR3 sequence is CASRRGYNSPLHF. The DNA of the CDR3 is TGTGCCAGCAGGCGGGGCTATAATTCACCCCTCCACTTT.

The rearrangement uses TRBV10-3 and TRBJ2-7; the match to TRBD2 covers 11 bases. With 11 bases clipped from V and 0 bases from J, the junction kept 6 bases outside the gene matches. The CDR3 runs 14 residues. Germline V gene lookup returns CDR1 ENHRY and CDR2 SYGVKD. The CDR3 loop reads CAVSGTSGSYEQYF. For the CDR3, the DNA is TGTGCCGTCTCCGGGACTAGCGGCTCCTACGAGCAGTACTTC.

This clone was seen a single time. This sequence joins TRBV9 and TRBJ2-1; 10 bases align to TRBD2. Germline V gives CDR1 SGDLS, CDR2 YYNGEE. This CDR3 is 14 amino acids long. V lost 2 bases to trimming and J lost 10 bases; unmatched junction nucleotides: 6. CDR3 protein: CASSVSGGPPEQFF. The CDR3, as DNA: TGTGCCAGCAGCGTTAGCGGGGGGCCCCCCGAGCAGTTCTTC.

This CDR3 reads CSAPIRETQYF. For the CDR3, the DNA is TGCAGTGCACCTATTCGGGAGACCCAGTACTTC. J is TRBJ2-5 and V is TRBV20-1; D uncertain. Germline V gene sequence: CDR1 DFQATT, CDR2 SNEGSKA (reference sequence). The CDR3 spans 11 residues. V dropped 6 bases and J dropped 5 bases, with 10 bases sitting between them.

This chain uses TRBV28 with TRBJ2-7; TRBD1 is a possible D gene (5 bases). The CDR3 extends over 15 amino acids. Germline V gene lookup returns CDR1 MDHEN and CDR2 SYDVKM. Trimming removed 3 bases from V and 2 bases from J, with 14 bases in between. The CDR3 spells CASSFSREYPYEQYF. CDR3 bases: TGTGCCAGCAGTTTTAGCAGGGAATATCCCTACGAGCAGTACTTC.

This rearrangement joins TRBV10-3 to TRBJ2-7; 12 nucleotides line up with TRBD1. This CDR3 is 14 amino acids long. Germline trimming cut 5 bases from V and 5 bases from J; bases unmatched to any gene: 4. CDR1 is ENHRY and CDR2 is SYGVKD in the germline V gene. This chain's CDR3 is CAISQGQGAHEQYF. The CDR3 DNA sequence: TGTGCCATCAGTCAGGGACAGGGGGCCCACGAGCAGTACTTC.

This chain connects TRBV19 to TRBJ1-2; D gene uncertain. The germline gives CDR1 LNHDA, CDR2 SQIVND (reference sequence). The V end lost 7 bases, the J end lost 2 bases, and 26 bases lay between the germline ends. This CDR3 region has 18 residues. The CDR3 loop is CASTSSRARTSRNYGYTF. The CDR3 nucleotides are TGTGCCAGTACCTCTTCGAGAGCAAGGACTTCTCGGAACTATGGCTACACCTTC.

V and J are TRBV19 and TRBJ1-2; D is undetermined. Per germline, CDR1 LNHDA and CDR2 SQIVND (reference sequence). Trimming shortened V by 4 bases and J by 2 bases, and 14 bases separated the two germline ends. The CDR3 is 15 amino acids. In DNA form, the CDR3 reads TGTGCCAGTAGTAAGGTGAGCCCCCCGAACTATGGCTACACCTTC. This sequence encodes CASSKVSPPNYGYTF.

The chain recombines TRBV7-2 with TRBJ1-5; no clear D gene. CDR3 length: 15 residues. V lost 2 bases and J lost 7, with 15 bases in between. The germline CDR1 and CDR2 sequences are SGHTA and FQGNSA. CDR3: CASSLSAGQGQPQHF. In DNA form, the CDR3 reads TGTGCCAGCAGCTTATCGGCCGGCCAAGGGCAGCCCCAGCATTTT.

This clone has only one observation. The chain combines TRBV7-9 with TRBJ2-1; D is perhaps TRBD2 (7 bases). Between the trimmed V and J ends, which lost 6 bases and 0 bases, there was a span of 12 bases. Germline V gene data show CDR1 as SEHNR and CDR2 as FQNEAQ (reference sequence). This CDR3 is built from 15 residues. CDR3 DNA: TGTGCCAGCAGGTGGGGGGGCAGCTCCTACAATGAGCAGTTCTTC. Translating it yields CASRWGGSSYNEQFF.

The chain carries TRBV6-1 and TRBJ1-5, with a weak D call TRBD1 (5 bases). The germline CDR1 and CDR2 sequences are MNHNS and SASEGT. The CDR3 extends over 12 amino acids. Trimming removed 3 bases from V and 7 bases from J, with 7 bases in between. CDR3 DNA sequence: TGTGCCAGCAGTGAGTGGGACCAGCCCCAGCATTTT. Amino acid sequence: CASSEWDQPQHF.

This chain links TRBV5-6 with TRBJ1-1; D is unresolved. Per germline, CDR1 SGHDT and CDR2 YYEEEE. V shed 3 bases and J shed 1 base, with 7 bases lying between them. The CDR3 runs to 13 residues. The CDR3: CASSSVKNTEAFF. CDR3 in DNA: TGTGCCAGCAGCTCGGTCAAGAACACTGAAGCTTTCTTT.

The rearrangement uses TRBV15 and TRBJ2-1; 7 bases are a match to TRBD1. Germline V lookup: CDR1 LNHNV, CDR2 YYDKDF (reference sequence). The CDR3 is 16 amino acids. Unmatched junction bases numbered 10, after V lost 3 bases and J lost 5 bases. The DNA for the CDR3 is TGTGCCACCAGCAGGTCCCCGGGACAGACAGACAATGAGCAGTTCTTC. It codes for CATSRSPGQTDNEQFF. Full variable domain (rest looked up from reference TRBV15 and TRBJ2-1): DAMVIQNPRYQVTQFGKPVTLSCSQTLNHNVMYWYQQKSSQAPKLLFHYYDKDFNNEADTPDNFQSRRPNTSFCFLDIRSPGLGDTAMYLCATSRSPGQTDNEQFFGPGTRLTVL.

This chain joins TRBV6-5 and TRBJ2-1; TRBD2 aligns across 7 bases. The CDR3 consists of 14 residues. V shed 6 bases and J 15 bases; nucleotides not matched to a gene: 17. Germline loops: CDR1 MNHEY, CDR2 SVGAGI. This chain's CDR3 is CASSPGTTRGYAFF. The CDR3, as DNA: TGTGCCAGCAGCCCCGGGACTACGCGGGGCTATGCGTTCTTC.

The CDR3 sequence: CASSIGAPAEAFF. The CDR3 coding sequence is TGTGCCAGTAGTATTGGCGCGCCAGCCGAAGCTTTCTTT. The V and J genes are TRBV19 and TRBJ1-1; D call uncertain. The V end was cut by 3 bases, the J end by 8 bases, with 13 bases between. This CDR3 is 13 amino acids long. Germline loops: CDR1 LNHDA, CDR2 SQIVND (reference sequence).

Notes on this clone: This sample also contains other DNA sequences that code for the same CDR3. The V and J genes are TRBV16 and TRBJ1-1, with D perhaps TRBD1 (5 bases). This CDR3 spans 16 amino acids. V was pared by 5 bases and J by 1 base, with 17 bases between. Germline loops: CDR1 KGHSY, CDR2 FQNENV. The CDR3 region has the DNA TGTGCCAGCAGCAAATTTGGGGGGGGGTCGAACACTGAAGCTTTCTTT. Translated, it gives CASSKFGGGSNTEAFF.

The V gene is TRBV3-1 (or the pseudogene TRBV3-2), the J gene TRBJ1-2; D might be TRBD1 (5 bases). Germline CDR1 LGHDT, CDR2 YNNKEL (reference sequence). Trimming shortened V by 1 base and J by 4 bases, and 13 bases separated the two germline ends. This CDR3 comprises 15 residues. CDR3 residues: CASSQGEGGGYGYTF. The CDR3 DNA reads as TGTGCCAGCAGCCAAGGTGAAGGTGGGGGCTATGGCTACACCTTC.

The chain combines TRBV6-6 with TRBJ2-5; 9 positions agree with TRBD1. This CDR3 comprises 16 residues. Germline CDR1 is MNHNY and CDR2 is SVGAGI (reference sequence). V shed 10 bases and J 4 bases; nucleotides not matched to a gene: 16. The CDR3 loop is CATRFQTGGLGETQYF. In nucleotides, the CDR3 is TGTGCCACCCGATTCCAGACAGGGGGTTTGGGAGAGACCCAGTACTTC.

The chain is built from TRBV7-8 and TRBJ2-3, with 7 bases matching TRBD2. Germline V lookup: CDR1 SGHVS, CDR2 FQNEAQ. V was clipped by 5 bases and J by 2 bases; unmatched bases: 10. There are 16 residues in the CDR3. The CDR3 DNA is TGTGCCAGCAGCATTCTAGCGGAACTCCTCACAGATACGCAGTATTTT. It codes for CASSILAELLTDTQYF.

This chain links TRBV28 with TRBJ2-3; 7 bases fit TRBD2. The germline V gene encodes CDR1 MDHEN and CDR2 SYDVKM. The J segment lost 2 bases and the V segment lost 4 bases, leaving 6 bases of the junction unmatched. CDR3 length: 15 residues. The CDR3 protein is CASSSGGIFTDTQYF. CDR3 sequence (DNA): TGTGCCAGCAGTTCGGGGGGAATATTCACAGATACGCAGTATTTT.

The chain combines TRBV4-3 with TRBJ1-2, with D possibly matching TRBD1 (6 bases). The CDR3 runs to 16 residues. CDR1 is LGHNA, CDR2 YSLEER, per germline. V was trimmed by 0 bases and J by 1 base, leaving 12 bases between them. The CDR3 reads CASSQDGGRNNYGYTF. DNA of the CDR3: TGCGCCAGCAGCCAAGATGGGGGCAGAAATAACTATGGCTACACCTTC.

This sequence joins TRBV5-6 and TRBJ1-1; D gene unclear. Germline V gene sequence: CDR1 SGHDT, CDR2 YYEEEE. This CDR3 has 12 residues. V was cut by 4 bases and J by 4 bases, with 8 bases left in between. The CDR3 spells CASSPWGTEAFF. The CDR3, as DNA: TGTGCCAGCAGCCCCTGGGGCACTGAAGCTTTCTTT. Variable domain in full (rest from reference TRBV5-6 and TRBJ1-1): DAGVTQSPTHLIKTRGQQVTLRCSPKSGHDTVSWYQQALGQGPQFIFQYYEEEERQRGNFPDRFSGHQFPNYSSELNVNALLLGDSALYLCASSPWGTEAFFGQGTRLTVV.

This chain connects TRBV6-1 to TRBJ1-6, with D possibly being TRBD1 (6 bases). The V end was cut by 1 base, the J end by 0 bases, with 13 bases between. The germline V gene has CDR1 MNHNS and CDR2 SASEGT. The CDR3 is 18 amino acids. CDR3: CASSEGTAIFSYNSPLHF. The DNA of the CDR3 is TGTGCCAGCAGTGAAGGGACAGCGATCTTCTCCTATAATTCACCCCTCCACTTT.

The chain is built from TRBV7-6 and TRBJ1-2, with D perhaps matching TRBD1 (6 bases). Between the trimmed V and J ends, which lost 0 bases and 4 bases, there was a span of 12 bases. The CDR3 spans 15 residues. Germline lookup yields CDR1 SGHVS and CDR2 FNYEAQ. The CDR3: CASSLAFPGAYGYTF. The CDR3 coding sequence is TGTGCCAGCAGCTTAGCTTTCCCGGGGGCCTATGGCTACACCTTC.

This chain uses TRBV15 with TRBJ1-3; 7 nucleotides agree with TRBD1. The junction had 9 bases not matched to a gene; V was cut back by 2 bases and J by 8 bases. Germline CDR1 reads LNHNV; CDR2 reads YYDKDF (reference sequence). This CDR3 is 15 amino acids long. DNA for the CDR3: TGTGCCACCAGCAGATCGCCGACAGGGATGGACACCATATATTTT. It encodes CATSRSPTGMDTIYF.